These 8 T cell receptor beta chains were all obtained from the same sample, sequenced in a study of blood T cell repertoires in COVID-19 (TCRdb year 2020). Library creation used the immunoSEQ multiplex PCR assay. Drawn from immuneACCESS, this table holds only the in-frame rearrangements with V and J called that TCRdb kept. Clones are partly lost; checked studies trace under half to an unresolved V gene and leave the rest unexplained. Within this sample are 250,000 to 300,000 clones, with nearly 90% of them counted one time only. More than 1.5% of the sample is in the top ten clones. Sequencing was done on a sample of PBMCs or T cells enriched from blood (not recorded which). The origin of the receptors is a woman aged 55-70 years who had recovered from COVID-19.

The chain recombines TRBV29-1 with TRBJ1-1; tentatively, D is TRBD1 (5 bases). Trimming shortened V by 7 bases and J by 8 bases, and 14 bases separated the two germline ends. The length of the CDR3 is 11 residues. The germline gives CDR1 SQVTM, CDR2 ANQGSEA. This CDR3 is CSAHPGPEAFF. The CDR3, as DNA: TGCAGCGCCCACCCAGGGCCCGAAGCTTTCTTT.

The CDR3 DNA reads TGTGCCAGTAGGCTACAGGGTACCTATAATTCACCCCTCCACTTT. Its translation: CASRLQGTYNSPLHF. The V call is TRBV19, the J call TRBJ1-6; tentatively, D is TRBD1 (6 bases). The V gene's germline CDR1 is LNHDA and CDR2 SQIVND (reference sequence). The CDR3 extends over 15 amino acids. Trimming pared 6 bases from V and 2 bases from J, leaving 11 bases between.

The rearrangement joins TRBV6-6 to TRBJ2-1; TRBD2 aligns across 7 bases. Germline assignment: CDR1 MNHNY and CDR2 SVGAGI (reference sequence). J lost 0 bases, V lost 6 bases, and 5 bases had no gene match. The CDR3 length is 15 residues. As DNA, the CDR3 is TGTGCCAGCAGCCACGCTAGCGGCTCCTACAATGAGCAGTTCTTC. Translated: CASSHASGSYNEQFF.

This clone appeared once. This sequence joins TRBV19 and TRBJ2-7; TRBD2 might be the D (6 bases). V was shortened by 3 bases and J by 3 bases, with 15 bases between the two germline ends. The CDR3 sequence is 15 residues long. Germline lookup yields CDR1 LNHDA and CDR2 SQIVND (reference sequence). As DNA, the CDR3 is TGTGCCAGTAGTATTTTTGCTAGCGAAAACTACGAGCAGTACTTC. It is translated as CASSIFASENYEQYF.

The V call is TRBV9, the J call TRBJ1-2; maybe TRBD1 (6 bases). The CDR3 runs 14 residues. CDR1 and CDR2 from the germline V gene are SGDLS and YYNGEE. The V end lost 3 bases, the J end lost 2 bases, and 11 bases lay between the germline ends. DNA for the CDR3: TGTGCCAGCAGCGGCCAACAGGGAAACTATGGCTACACCTTC. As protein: CASSGQQGNYGYTF.

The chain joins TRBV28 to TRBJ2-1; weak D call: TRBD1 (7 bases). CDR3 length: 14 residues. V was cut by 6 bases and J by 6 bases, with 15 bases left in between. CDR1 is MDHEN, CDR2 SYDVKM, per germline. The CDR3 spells CASSSTQGGNEQFF. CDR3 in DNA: TGTGCCAGCAGCTCAACCCAGGGGGGCAATGAGCAGTTCTTC.

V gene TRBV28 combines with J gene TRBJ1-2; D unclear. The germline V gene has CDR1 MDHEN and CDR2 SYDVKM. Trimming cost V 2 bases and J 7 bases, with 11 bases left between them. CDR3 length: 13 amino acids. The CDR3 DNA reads TGTGCCAGCAGTTTAAGGCAGGCCTCTGGCTACACCTTC. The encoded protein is CASSLRQASGYTF.

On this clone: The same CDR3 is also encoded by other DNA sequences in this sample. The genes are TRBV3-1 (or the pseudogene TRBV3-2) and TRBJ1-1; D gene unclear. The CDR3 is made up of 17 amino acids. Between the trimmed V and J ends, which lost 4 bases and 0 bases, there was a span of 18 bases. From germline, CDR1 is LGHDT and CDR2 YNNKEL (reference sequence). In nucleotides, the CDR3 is TGTGCCAGCAGCCCAGCGCCGGGGTTCACCTTGAACACTGAAGCTTTCTTT. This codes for CASSPAPGFTLNTEAFF.